The T cell receptor (beta chain) described here comes from a study of blood T cell repertoires in COVID-19. Shortly before study entry, within 2 weeks, exposed participants had met a COVID-19 case. The J segment lost 5 bases and the V segment lost 2 bases, leaving 9 bases of the junction unmatched. The CDR3 totals 15 residues. Looked up from germline, CDR1 is SGDLS and CDR2 is YYNGEE. Using immunoSEQ multiplex PCR, the repertoire was profiled, and TCRdb retains in-frame clones only, with some absent. Of around 220,000 clones listed, around 87% are singletons. Sequencing used PBMCs or T cells enriched from blood (not recorded which). The rearrangement uses TRBV9 and TRBJ2-5, with TRBD1 matching over 7 bases. The receptor comes from a man under 40 who had been exposed to COVID-19. This CDR3 is CASSVGDREWETQYF. The CDR3 nucleotides read TGTGCCAGCAGCGTTGGAGACAGGGAGTGGGAGACCCAGTACTTC.